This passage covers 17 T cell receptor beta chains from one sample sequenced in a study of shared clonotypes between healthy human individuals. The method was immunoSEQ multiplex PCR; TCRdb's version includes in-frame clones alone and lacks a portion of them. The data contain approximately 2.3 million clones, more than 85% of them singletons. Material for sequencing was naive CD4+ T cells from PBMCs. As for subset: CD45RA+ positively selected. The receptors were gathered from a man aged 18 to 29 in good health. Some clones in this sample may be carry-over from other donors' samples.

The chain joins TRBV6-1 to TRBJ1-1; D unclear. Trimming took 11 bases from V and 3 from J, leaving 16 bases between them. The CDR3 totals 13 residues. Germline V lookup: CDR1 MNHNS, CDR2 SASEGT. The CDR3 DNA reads TGTGCCGTCGGGCGGCAGACTTACACTGAAGCTTTCTTT. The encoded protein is CAVGRQTYTEAFF.

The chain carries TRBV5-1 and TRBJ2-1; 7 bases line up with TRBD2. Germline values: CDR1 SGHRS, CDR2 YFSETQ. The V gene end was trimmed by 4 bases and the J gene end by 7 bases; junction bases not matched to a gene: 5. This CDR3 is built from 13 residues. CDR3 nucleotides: TGCGCCAGCAGCCCTGGGGGGGAGAATGAGCAGTTCTTC. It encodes CASSPGGENEQFF.

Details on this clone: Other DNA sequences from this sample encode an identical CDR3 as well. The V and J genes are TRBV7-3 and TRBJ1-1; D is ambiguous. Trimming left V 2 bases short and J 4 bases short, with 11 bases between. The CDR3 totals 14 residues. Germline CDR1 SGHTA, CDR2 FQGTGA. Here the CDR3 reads CASSLEGAGTEAFF. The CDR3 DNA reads TGTGCCAGCAGCTTAGAAGGTGCGGGCACTGAAGCTTTCTTT.

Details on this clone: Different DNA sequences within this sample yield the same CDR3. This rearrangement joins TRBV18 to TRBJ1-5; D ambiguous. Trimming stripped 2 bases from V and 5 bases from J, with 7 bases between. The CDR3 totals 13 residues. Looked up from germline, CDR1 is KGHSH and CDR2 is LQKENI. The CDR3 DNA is TGTGCCAGCTCACCAGGGAGAGATCAGCCCCAGCATTTT. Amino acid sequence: CASSPGRDQPQHF.

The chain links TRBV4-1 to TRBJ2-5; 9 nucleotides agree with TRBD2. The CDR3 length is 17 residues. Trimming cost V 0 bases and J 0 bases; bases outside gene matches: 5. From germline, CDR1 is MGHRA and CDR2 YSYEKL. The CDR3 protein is CASSQDSSGRYQETQYF. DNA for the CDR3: TGCGCCAGCAGCCAAGATAGTAGCGGGAGATACCAAGAGACCCAGTACTTC.

This CDR3 reads CASSAGLVLAKNIQYF. As DNA, the CDR3 is TGTGCCAGCAGTGCGGGACTAGTCCTAGCCAAAAACATTCAGTACTTC. The V gene is TRBV28, the J gene TRBJ2-4; 8 bases agree with TRBD2. Germline CDR1 is MDHEN and CDR2 is SYDVKM. The trim removed 5 bases at V and 0 bases at J, leaving 6 bases unmatched. This CDR3 is 16 amino acids long.

CDR3 DNA: TGCGCCAGCAGGCTGGGACCGGCGTACTACGAGCAGTACTTC. Its protein product is CASRLGPAYYEQYF. The chain couples TRBV5-1 to TRBJ2-7; D might be TRBD1 or TRBD2, each matching 5 bases. The germline V gene has CDR1 SGHRS and CDR2 YFSETQ. This CDR3 has 14 amino acids. Between the trimmed V and J ends, which lost 5 bases and 3 bases, there was a span of 15 bases. The full variable domain, with the rest looked up from reference TRBV5-1 and TRBJ2-7, is KAGVTQTPRYLIKTRGQQVTLSCSPISGHRSVSWYQQTPGQGLQFLFEYFSETQRNKGNFPGRFSGRQFSNSRSEMNVSTLELGDSALYLCASRLGPAYYEQYFGPGTRLTVT.

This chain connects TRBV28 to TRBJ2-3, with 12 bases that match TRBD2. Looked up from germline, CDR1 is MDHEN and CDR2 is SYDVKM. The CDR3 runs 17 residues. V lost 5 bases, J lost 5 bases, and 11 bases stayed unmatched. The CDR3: CASSTQSSGRARDTQYF. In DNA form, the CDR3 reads TGTGCCAGCAGTACCCAATCTAGCGGGAGGGCACGAGATACGCAGTATTTT.

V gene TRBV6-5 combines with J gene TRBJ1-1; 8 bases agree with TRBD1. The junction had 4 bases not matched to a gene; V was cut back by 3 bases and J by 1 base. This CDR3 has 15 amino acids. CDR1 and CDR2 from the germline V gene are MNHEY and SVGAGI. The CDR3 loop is CASSYGTGGNTEAFF. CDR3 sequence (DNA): TGTGCCAGCAGTTATGGTACAGGGGGGAACACTGAAGCTTTCTTT.

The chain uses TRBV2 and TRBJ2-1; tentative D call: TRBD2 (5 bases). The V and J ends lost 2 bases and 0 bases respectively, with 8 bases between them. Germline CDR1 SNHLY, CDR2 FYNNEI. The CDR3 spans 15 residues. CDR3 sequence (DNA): TGTGCCAGCAGTGAATCCGCGGGCTCCTACAATGAGCAGTTCTTC. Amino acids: CASSESAGSYNEQFF.

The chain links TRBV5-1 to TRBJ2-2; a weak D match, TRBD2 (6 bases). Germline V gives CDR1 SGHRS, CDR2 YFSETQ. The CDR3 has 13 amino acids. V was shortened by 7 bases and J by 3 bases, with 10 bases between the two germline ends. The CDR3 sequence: CASSGGDTGELFF. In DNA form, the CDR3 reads TGCGCCAGCTCCGGAGGGGACACCGGGGAGCTGTTTTTT.

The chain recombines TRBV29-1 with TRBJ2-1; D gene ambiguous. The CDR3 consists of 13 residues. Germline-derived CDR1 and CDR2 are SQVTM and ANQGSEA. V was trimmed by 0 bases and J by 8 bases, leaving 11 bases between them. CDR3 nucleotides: TGCAGCGTTGAAGAAAGTAGACTGGATGAGCAGTTCTTC. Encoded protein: CSVEESRLDEQFF.

The CDR3 spells CASSERIRGPTYEQYF. The CDR3 nucleotides are TGTGCCAGCAGTGAAAGGATTCGAGGGCCAACCTACGAGCAGTACTTC. The V and J genes are TRBV2 and TRBJ2-7, with D possibly being TRBD2 (5 bases). Germline CDR1 and CDR2: SNHLY and FYNNEI. This CDR3 spans 16 amino acids. V dropped 2 bases and J dropped 2 bases, with 16 bases sitting between them.

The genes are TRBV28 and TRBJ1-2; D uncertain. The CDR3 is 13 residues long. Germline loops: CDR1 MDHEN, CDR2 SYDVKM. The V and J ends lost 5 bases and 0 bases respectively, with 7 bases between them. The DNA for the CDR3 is TGTGCCAGCAGTCTTCTCACTAACTATGGCTACACCTTC. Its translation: CASSLLTNYGYTF.

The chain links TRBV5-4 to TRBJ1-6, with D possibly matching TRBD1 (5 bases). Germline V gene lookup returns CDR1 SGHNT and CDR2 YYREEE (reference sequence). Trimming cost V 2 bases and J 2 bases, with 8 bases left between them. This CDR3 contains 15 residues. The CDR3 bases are TGTGCCAGCAGCTTTCAGGGACCCTATAATTCACCCCTCCACTTT. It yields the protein CASSFQGPYNSPLHF.

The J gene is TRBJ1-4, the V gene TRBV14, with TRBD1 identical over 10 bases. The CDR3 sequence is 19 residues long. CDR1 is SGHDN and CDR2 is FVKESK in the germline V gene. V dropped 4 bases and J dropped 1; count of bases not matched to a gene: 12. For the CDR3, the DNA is TGTGCCAGCAGCCTGAGCCGGGACAGGGGAAAAGGAACTAATGAAAAACTGTTTTTT. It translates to CASSLSRDRGKGTNEKLFF.

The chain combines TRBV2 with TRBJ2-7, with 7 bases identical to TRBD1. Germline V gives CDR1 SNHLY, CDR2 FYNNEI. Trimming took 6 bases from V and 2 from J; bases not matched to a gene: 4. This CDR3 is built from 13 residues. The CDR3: CASRNRGTYEQYF. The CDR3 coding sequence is TGTGCCAGCAGAAACAGGGGAACCTACGAGCAGTACTTC. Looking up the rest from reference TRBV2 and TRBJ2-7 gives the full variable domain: EPEVTQTPSHQVTQMGQEVILRCVPISNHLYFYWYRQILGQKVEFLVSFYNNEISEKSEIFDDQFSVERPDGSNFTLKIRSTKLEDSAMYFCASRNRGTYEQYFGPGTRLTVT.